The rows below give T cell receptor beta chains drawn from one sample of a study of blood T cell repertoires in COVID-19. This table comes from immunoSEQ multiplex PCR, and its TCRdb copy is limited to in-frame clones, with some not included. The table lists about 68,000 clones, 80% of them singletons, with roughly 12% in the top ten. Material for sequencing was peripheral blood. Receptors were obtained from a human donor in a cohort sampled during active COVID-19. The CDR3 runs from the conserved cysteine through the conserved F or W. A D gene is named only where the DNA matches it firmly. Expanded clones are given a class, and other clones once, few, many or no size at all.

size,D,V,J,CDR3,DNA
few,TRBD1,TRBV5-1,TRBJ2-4,CASSPGSGTGGGIQYF,TGCGCCAGCAGCCCCGGTTCCGGGACAGGGGGTGGCATTCAGTACTTC
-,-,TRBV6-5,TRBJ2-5,CASRVSGRQETQYF,TGTGCCAGCAGGGTATCCGGGAGACAAGAGACCCAGTACTTC
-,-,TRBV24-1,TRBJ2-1,CATSENLAETYNEQFF,TGTGCCACCAGTGAAAACTTAGCGGAAACCTACAATGAGCAGTTCTTC
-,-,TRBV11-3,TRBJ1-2,CASSLSQDSKHGYTF,TGTGCCAGCAGCTTAAGTCAGGACTCCAAGCATGGCTACACCTTC
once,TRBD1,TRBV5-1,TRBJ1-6,CASRVTGANSPLHF,TGCGCCAGCAGGGTCACAGGGGCCAATTCACCCCTCCACTTT
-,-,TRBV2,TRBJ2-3,CASTGGTASTDTQYF,TGTGCCAGCACCGGAGGGACAGCGTCCACAGATACGCAGTATTTT
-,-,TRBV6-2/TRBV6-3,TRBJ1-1,CASSYLGQSEAFF,TGTGCCAGCAGTTACCTTGGGCAGTCCGAAGCTTTCTTT
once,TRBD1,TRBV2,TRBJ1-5,CASSAPRGRGENSNQPQHF,TGTGCCAGCAGTGCACCGAGGGGCAGGGGGGAAAATAGCAATCAGCCCCAGCATTTT
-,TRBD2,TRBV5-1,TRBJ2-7,CASSLGAGGSYEQYF,TGCGCCAGCAGCCTTGGGGCGGGGGGCTCCTACGAGCAGTACTTC
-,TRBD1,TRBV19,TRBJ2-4,CASSSRDRGAKNIQYF,TGTGCCAGTAGTTCCCGGGACAGGGGGGCCAAAAACATTCAGTACTTC
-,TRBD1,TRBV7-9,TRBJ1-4,CASVKGAAEKLFF,TGTGCCAGCGTAAAGGGGGCTGCTGAAAAATTGTTTTTT
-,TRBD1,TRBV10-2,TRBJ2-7,CASNSDRVAYEQYF,TGCGCCAGCAATTCGGACAGGGTCGCCTACGAGCAGTACTTC
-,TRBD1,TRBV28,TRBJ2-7,CASSPNWDRVPEQYF,TGTGCCAGCAGTCCCAACTGGGACAGGGTACCCGAGCAGTACTTC
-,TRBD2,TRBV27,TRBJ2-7,CASSLARGGSEQYF,TGTGCCAGCAGTTTAGCTCGGGGGGGGTCCGAGCAGTACTTC
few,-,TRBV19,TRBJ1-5,CASLGPGIVQPQHF,TGTGCCAGCCTCGGCCCAGGGATTGTTCAGCCCCAGCATTTT
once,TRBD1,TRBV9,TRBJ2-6,CASSPRGDRRSGANVLTF,TGTGCCAGCAGCCCCCGAGGGGACAGGCGGTCCGGGGCCAACGTCCTGACTTTC
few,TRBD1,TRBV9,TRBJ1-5,CASSAQGAINQPQHF,TGTGCCAGCAGCGCCCAGGGGGCCATCAATCAGCCCCAGCATTTT
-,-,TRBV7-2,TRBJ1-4,CASSLATRDPNEKLFF,TGTGCCAGCAGCTTAGCAACCAGGGATCCTAATGAAAAACTGTTTTTT
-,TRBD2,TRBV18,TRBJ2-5,CASSPRTSGRWETQYF,TGTGCCAGCTCACCTAGGACTAGCGGGAGATGGGAGACCCAGTACTTC
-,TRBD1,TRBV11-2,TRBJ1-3,CASSLRQGATGNTIYF,TGTGCCAGCAGCCTCAGACAGGGGGCAACTGGAAACACCATATATTTT
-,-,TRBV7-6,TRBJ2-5,CASSRAPSAQYF,TGTGCCAGCAGCCGAGCCCCTTCGGCCCAGTACTTC
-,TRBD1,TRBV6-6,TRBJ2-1,CASSRDRGINEQFF,TGTGCCAGCAGCCGGGACAGGGGTATCAATGAGCAGTTCTTC
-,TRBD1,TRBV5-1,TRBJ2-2,CASSLTGTGRTGELFF,TGCGCCAGCAGCTTGACCGGGACAGGGAGGACCGGGGAGCTGTTTTTT
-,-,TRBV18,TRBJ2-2,CASAHRVSETGELFF,TGTGCCAGCGCTCACAGGGTGTCGGAGACCGGGGAGCTGTTTTTT
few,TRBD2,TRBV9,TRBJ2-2,CASSADQRLGGAGELFF,TGTGCCAGCAGCGCCGATCAGAGACTTGGGGGGGCCGGGGAGCTGTTTTTT
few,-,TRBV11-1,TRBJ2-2,CASSRPAIGELFF,TGTGCCAGCAGCCGCCCTGCGATCGGGGAGCTGTTTTTT
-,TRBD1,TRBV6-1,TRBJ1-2,CASSEVGTGYGYTF,TGTGCCAGCAGTGAAGTTGGGACAGGCTATGGCTACACCTTC
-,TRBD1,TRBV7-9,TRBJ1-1,CASSSRQGGTEAFF,TGTGCCAGCAGCTCGAGACAGGGGGGCACTGAAGCTTTCTTT
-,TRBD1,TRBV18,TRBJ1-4,CASSPQEAGGVGKLFF,TGTGCCAGCTCACCTCAAGAGGCAGGGGGCGTAGGAAAACTGTTTTTT
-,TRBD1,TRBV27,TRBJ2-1,CASSRFLDRSSYNEQFF,TGTGCCAGCAGCCGTTTCTTGGACAGGAGCTCCTACAATGAGCAGTTCTTC
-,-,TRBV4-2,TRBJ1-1,CASSQVGGTEAFF,TGTGCCAGCAGCCAAGTTGGGGGGACTGAAGCTTTCTTT
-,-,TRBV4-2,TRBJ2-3,CASAQNPVSSTDTQYF,TGTGCCAGCGCACAAAACCCAGTTTCTAGCACAGATACGCAGTATTTT
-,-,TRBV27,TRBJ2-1,CASSLSASVEQFF,TGTGCCAGCAGTTTATCGGCTAGCGTTGAGCAGTTCTTC
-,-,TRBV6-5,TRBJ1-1,CASSLQDLHTEAFF,TGTGCCAGCAGCCTACAGGACCTCCACACTGAAGCTTTCTTT
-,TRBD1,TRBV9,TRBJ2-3,CASSPRQGSDTQYF,TGTGCCAGCAGCCCCCGACAGGGTTCAGATACGCAGTATTTT
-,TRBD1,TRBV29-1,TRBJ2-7,CSGDTGGDEQYF,TGCAGCGGGGATACAGGGGGCGACGAGCAGTACTTC